Listed below are T cell receptor beta chains from one sample, sequenced in a study of cytomegalovirus exposure and HLA in healthy donors. Sequencing used immunoSEQ multiplex PCR; TCRdb keeps in-frame clones, though not all of them. The repertoire has about 37,000 clones, more than 80% of them found once; the top ten carry about 10%. Sequencing used PBMCs. These receptors were taken from a woman between 40 and 55 years old in good health and CMV-seronegative. Both conserved end residues are part of each CDR3. Each record gives: clone size, D gene, V gene, J gene, CDR3 DNA, CDR3 protein. The D gene is left open where the match is weak. Size is stated for part of the rows, as once, few or many counts, or as a class when the clone is expanded.

clone size: -; D gene: -; V gene: TRBV5-1; J gene: TRBJ2-2; CDR3 DNA: TGCGCCAGCAGCTTGGCCGCGACAGGAGAAACCGGGGAGCTGTTTTTT; CDR3 protein: CASSLAATGETGELFF
clone size: -; D gene: TRBD1; V gene: TRBV7-8; J gene: TRBJ1-3; CDR3 DNA: TGTGCCAGCAGCTTAAACCGACAGGGTAATGGAAACACCATATATTTT; CDR3 protein: CASSLNRQGNGNTIYF
clone size: -; D gene: -; V gene: TRBV6-5; J gene: TRBJ1-2; CDR3 DNA: TGTGCCAGCAGCATACAGGGCCTTAGGGGCTACACCTTC; CDR3 protein: CASSIQGLRGYTF
clone size: -; D gene: TRBD2; V gene: TRBV6-1; J gene: TRBJ2-7; CDR3 DNA: TGTGCCAGCAGTGAAGTTAGCGGGGGGGCCTACGAGCAGTACTTC; CDR3 protein: CASSEVSGGAYEQYF
clone size: -; D gene: -; V gene: TRBV2; J gene: TRBJ2-7; CDR3 DNA: TGTGCCAGCAGTTTACAGGGGACTGATTACGAGCAGTACTTC; CDR3 protein: CASSLQGTDYEQYF
clone size: few; D gene: -; V gene: TRBV10-3; J gene: TRBJ1-1; CDR3 DNA: TGTGCCATCACTTTGACAGCGAACACTGAAGCTTTCTTT; CDR3 protein: CAITLTANTEAFF
clone size: -; D gene: -; V gene: TRBV7-9; J gene: TRBJ1-4; CDR3 DNA: TGTGCCAGCAGCTTCATGGGGAGTCTCGGAGAAAAACTGTTTTTT; CDR3 protein: CASSFMGSLGEKLFF
clone size: -; D gene: TRBD1; V gene: TRBV2; J gene: TRBJ2-7; CDR3 DNA: TGTGCCAGCACTACAGGGGTCACCTCCTACGAGCAGTACTTC; CDR3 protein: CASTTGVTSYEQYF
clone size: -; D gene: TRBD2; V gene: TRBV6-6; J gene: TRBJ2-7; CDR3 DNA: TGTGCCAGCAGGGCGAGCGGGGGAGTCTACGAGCAGTACTTC; CDR3 protein: CASRASGGVYEQYF
clone size: -; D gene: -; V gene: TRBV27; J gene: TRBJ1-5; CDR3 DNA: TGTGCCAGCAGTTTACGAGGGAATCAGCCCCAGCATTTT; CDR3 protein: CASSLRGNQPQHF
clone size: -; D gene: TRBD1; V gene: TRBV19; J gene: TRBJ2-3; CDR3 DNA: TGTGCCAGTAGTTCCGCGGACAGGTTATCGGAGAGCACAGATACGCAGTATTTT; CDR3 protein: CASSSADRLSESTDTQYF
clone size: few; D gene: -; V gene: TRBV4-1; J gene: TRBJ2-7; CDR3 DNA: TGCGCCAGCAGCCAAGGGACGGGACAACCCTACGAGCAGTACTTC; CDR3 protein: CASSQGTGQPYEQYF
clone size: -; D gene: -; V gene: TRBV2; J gene: TRBJ1-1; CDR3 DNA: TGTGCCAGCATCATCAACACTGAAGCTTTCTTT; CDR3 protein: CASIINTEAFF
clone size: -; D gene: -; V gene: TRBV16; J gene: TRBJ1-3; CDR3 DNA: TGTGCCAGCAGCCAGTCGAGCTCTGGAAACACCATATATTTT; CDR3 protein: CASSQSSSGNTIYF
clone size: once; D gene: TRBD1; V gene: TRBV28; J gene: TRBJ1-2; CDR3 DNA: TGTGCCAGCAGTCCGGGACAGGAGTTCAGTGGCTACACCTTC; CDR3 protein: CASSPGQEFSGYTF
clone size: -; D gene: TRBD1; V gene: TRBV7-2; J gene: TRBJ2-1; CDR3 DNA: TGTGCCAGCAGCCCAGAGACAGGGTTTAACAATGAGCAGTTCTTC; CDR3 protein: CASSPETGFNNEQFF
clone size: -; D gene: -; V gene: TRBV23-1; J gene: TRBJ1-1; CDR3 DNA: TGCGCCAGCAGTCATCAGGAGGCAAAGAACACTGAAGCTTTCTTT; CDR3 protein: CASSHQEAKNTEAFF
clone size: -; D gene: -; V gene: TRBV19; J gene: TRBJ1-5; CDR3 DNA: TGTGCCAGTAGTATAGATACAGGTAGCAATCAGCCCCAGCATTTT; CDR3 protein: CASSIDTGSNQPQHF
clone size: -; D gene: -; V gene: TRBV21-1; J gene: TRBJ2-5; CDR3 DNA: TGTGCCAGCAGCAGCCAGGGCGCAGGGGGAGAGACCCAGTACTTC; CDR3 protein: CASSSQGAGGETQYF
clone size: -; D gene: TRBD1; V gene: TRBV4-1; J gene: TRBJ2-1; CDR3 DNA: TGCGCCAGCAGCCCACTTTCCGGGACAGGTTCCAATGAGCAGTTCTTC; CDR3 protein: CASSPLSGTGSNEQFF
clone size: -; D gene: TRBD1; V gene: TRBV7-6; J gene: TRBJ2-5; CDR3 DNA: TGTGCCAGCAGCTGGACAGGGGTGGAGACCCAGTACTTC; CDR3 protein: CASSWTGVETQYF
clone size: -; D gene: TRBD1; V gene: TRBV28; J gene: TRBJ1-1; CDR3 DNA: TGTGCCAGCAGTCCTGGACAGGGCACTGAAGCTTTCTTT; CDR3 protein: CASSPGQGTEAFF
clone size: -; D gene: -; V gene: TRBV19; J gene: TRBJ1-2; CDR3 DNA: TGTGCCAGTAGTACGACCTCCAGGGATACCTATGGCTACACCTTC; CDR3 protein: CASSTTSRDTYGYTF
clone size: -; D gene: TRBD1; V gene: TRBV2; J gene: TRBJ1-2; CDR3 DNA: TGTGCCAGCATGCTGGAACTACAGGGGCGCTCTGGCTACACCTTC; CDR3 protein: CASMLELQGRSGYTF
clone size: -; D gene: -; V gene: TRBV5-1; J gene: TRBJ2-3; CDR3 DNA: TGCGCCAGCAGCTTTCCCGAGTCAAGTGATACGCAGTATTTT; CDR3 protein: CASSFPESSDTQYF
clone size: -; D gene: TRBD1; V gene: TRBV5-4; J gene: TRBJ1-2; CDR3 DNA: TGTGCCAGCAGCCCTGGACAGGGTTTGTGGGGCTACACCTTC; CDR3 protein: CASSPGQGLWGYTF
clone size: -; D gene: -; V gene: TRBV11-2; J gene: TRBJ2-7; CDR3 DNA: TGTGCCAGCAGCTCCGGCGGGACTCGCTACGAGCAGTACTTC; CDR3 protein: CASSSGGTRYEQYF
clone size: -; D gene: -; V gene: TRBV5-5; J gene: TRBJ1-2; CDR3 DNA: TGTGCCAGCAGCTTGGCCGGGACACCGGCTAACTATGGCTACACCTTC; CDR3 protein: CASSLAGTPANYGYTF
clone size: -; D gene: TRBD1; V gene: TRBV29-1; J gene: TRBJ2-1; CDR3 DNA: TGCAGCGTCTTGGACAGGGGGCATGAGCAGTTCTTC; CDR3 protein: CSVLDRGHEQFF